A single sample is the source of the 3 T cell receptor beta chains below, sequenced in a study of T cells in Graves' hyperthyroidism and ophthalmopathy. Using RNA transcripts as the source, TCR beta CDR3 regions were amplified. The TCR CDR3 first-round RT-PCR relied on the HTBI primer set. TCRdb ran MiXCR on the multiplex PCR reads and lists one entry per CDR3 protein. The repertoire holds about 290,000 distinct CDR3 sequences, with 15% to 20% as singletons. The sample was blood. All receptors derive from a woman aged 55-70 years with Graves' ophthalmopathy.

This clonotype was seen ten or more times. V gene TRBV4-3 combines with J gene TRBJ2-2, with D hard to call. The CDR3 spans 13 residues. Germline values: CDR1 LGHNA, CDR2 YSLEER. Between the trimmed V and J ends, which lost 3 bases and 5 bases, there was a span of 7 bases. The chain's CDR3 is CASSQGQTGELFF. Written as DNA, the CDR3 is TGCGCCAGCAGCCAGGGCCAAACCGGGGAGCTGTTTTTT.

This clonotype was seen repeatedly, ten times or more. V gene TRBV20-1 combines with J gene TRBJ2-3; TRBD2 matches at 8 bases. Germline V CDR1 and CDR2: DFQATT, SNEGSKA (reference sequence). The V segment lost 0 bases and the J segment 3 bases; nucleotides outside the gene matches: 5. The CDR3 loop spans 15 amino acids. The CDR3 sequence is CSARDFVAGTDTQYF. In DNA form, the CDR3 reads TGCAGTGCTAGAGATTTTGTAGCGGGAACAGATACGCAGTATTTT.

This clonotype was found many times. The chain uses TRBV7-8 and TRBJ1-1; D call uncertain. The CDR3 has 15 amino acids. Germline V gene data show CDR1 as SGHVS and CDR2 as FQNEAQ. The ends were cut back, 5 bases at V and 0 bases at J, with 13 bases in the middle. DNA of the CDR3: TGTGCCAGCAGCCGGGTACAGATCATGAACACTGAAGCTTTCTTT. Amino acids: CASSRVQIMNTEAFF.